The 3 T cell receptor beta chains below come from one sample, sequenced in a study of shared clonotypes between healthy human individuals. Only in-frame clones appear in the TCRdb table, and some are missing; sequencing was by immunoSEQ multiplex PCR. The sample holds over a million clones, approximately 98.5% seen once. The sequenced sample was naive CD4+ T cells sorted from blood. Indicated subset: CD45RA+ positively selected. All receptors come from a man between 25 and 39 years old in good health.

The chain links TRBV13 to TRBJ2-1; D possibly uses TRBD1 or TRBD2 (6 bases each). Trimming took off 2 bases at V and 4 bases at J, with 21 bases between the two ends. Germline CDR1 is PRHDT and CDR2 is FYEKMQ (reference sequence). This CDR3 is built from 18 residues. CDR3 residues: CASSLIVSLGGGYNEQFF. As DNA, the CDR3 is TGTGCCAGCAGCTTAATCGTCTCGTTAGGAGGGGGTTACAATGAGCAGTTCTTC. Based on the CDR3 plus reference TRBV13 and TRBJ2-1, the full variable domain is AAGVIQSPRHLIKEKRETATLKCYPIPRHDTVYWYQQGPGQDPQFLISFYEKMQSDKGSIPDRFSAQQFSDYHSELNMSSLELGDSALYFCASSLIVSLGGGYNEQFFGPGTRLTVL.

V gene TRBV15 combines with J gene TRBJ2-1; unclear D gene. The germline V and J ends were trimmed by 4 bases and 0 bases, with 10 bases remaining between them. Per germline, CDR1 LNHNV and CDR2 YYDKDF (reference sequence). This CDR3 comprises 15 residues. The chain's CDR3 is CATSIPSSSYNEQFF. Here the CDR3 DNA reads TGTGCCACCAGCATTCCATCGAGCTCCTACAATGAGCAGTTCTTC.

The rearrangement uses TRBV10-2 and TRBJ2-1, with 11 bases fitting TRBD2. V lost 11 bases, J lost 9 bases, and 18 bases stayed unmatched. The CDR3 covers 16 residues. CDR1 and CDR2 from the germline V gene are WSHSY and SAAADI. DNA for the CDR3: TGCGCCGCATCCCCGAAAAGTAGCGGGAGGGCCGTTGAGCAGTTCTTC. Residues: CAASPKSSGRAVEQFF.